Presented here are 18 T cell receptor beta chains from one specimen sequenced in a study of monozygotic twins with inflammatory bowel disease. TCRdb re-called the 5' RACE reads and catalogs CDR3 proteins one per entry, DNA excluded. The sample totals approximately 200,000 distinct CDR3 sequences. The sequencing input was blood. The receptors shown here come from a human donor with ulcerative colitis or Crohn's disease, or a healthy co-twin of an affected twin (not recorded which).

The rearrangement links TRBV20-1 to TRBJ2-3; lacking DNA, the TRBD2 call made by TCRdb goes unchecked. This CDR3 is built from 16 residues. CDR1 is DFQATT, CDR2 SNEGSKA, per germline (reference sequence). The CDR3 protein is CSARDPRGTSRDTQYF.

This CDR3 is CASSQRNTGELFF. The rearrangement links TRBV4-2 to TRBJ2-2. Germline assignment: CDR1 LGHNA and CDR2 YNFKEQ. The CDR3 is 13 amino acids.

The chain carries TRBV5-1 and TRBJ2-7; TCRdb picks TRBD2, but there is no DNA to check that call. This CDR3 contains 14 residues. CDR1 and CDR2 from the germline V gene are SGHRS and YFSETQ. CDR3 sequence reads: CASSLRTSASEQYF. The full variable domain, its missing parts supplied by reference TRBV5-1 and TRBJ2-7, is KAGVTQTPRYLIKTRGQQVTLSCSPISGHRSVSWYQQTPGQGLQFLFEYFSETQRNKGNFPGRFSGRQFSNSRSEMNVSTLELGDSALYLCASSLRTSASEQYFGPGTRLTVT.

V gene TRBV27 combines with J gene TRBJ1-2. The CDR3 runs 15 residues. Germline loops: CDR1 MNHEY, CDR2 SMNVEV (reference sequence). CDR3 sequence reads: CASSLVVGLQDGYTF.

The chain links TRBV6-1 to TRBJ1-1. The CDR3 spans 13 residues. The germline CDR1 and CDR2 sequences are MNHNS and SASEGT. CDR3 sequence reads: CASSEFGNTEAFF.

This sequence joins TRBV5-4 and TRBJ2-1; TCRdb's D call, TRBD2, is unchecked because there is no DNA. Germline CDR1 reads SGHNT; CDR2 reads YYREEE (reference sequence). The CDR3 is 19 residues long. CDR3 in amino acids: CASSLRRELAERFYNEQFF.

V and J are TRBV5-1 and TRBJ2-7; TCRdb's assignment of TRBD2 cannot be checked, as there is no DNA. The CDR3 consists of 15 residues. Germline V gives CDR1 SGHRS, CDR2 YFSETQ. The CDR3 sequence: CASSWGLAGSYEQYF.

The rearrangement joins TRBV11-3 to TRBJ2-5; the D gene TCRdb calls, TRBD2, cannot be checked with no DNA. In germline, CDR1 is SGHNT, CDR2 YENEEA. The CDR3 has 17 residues. The CDR3 spells CASSLGGRGMYQETQYF.

The V gene is TRBV4-1, the J gene TRBJ1-6. The CDR3 loop spans 14 amino acids. Germline V gene data show CDR1 as MGHRA and CDR2 as YSYEKL. CDR3 loop: CASSLHSSNSPLHF.

The V call is TRBV20-1, the J call TRBJ1-5. Germline V gene lookup returns CDR1 DFQATT and CDR2 SNEGSKA (reference sequence). The CDR3 is 17 amino acids. CDR3 sequence: CSARRGTGGGVNQPQHF.

The CDR3 sequence is CAIGGGDYEQYF. V and J are TRBV10-3 and TRBJ2-7; TCRdb designates TRBD1, a call that cannot be tested without DNA. Germline V gene lookup returns CDR1 ENHRY and CDR2 SYGVKD. The CDR3 sequence is 12 residues long.

The chain combines TRBV7-2 with TRBJ1-1. The CDR3 extends over 14 amino acids. Germline lookup yields CDR1 SGHTA and CDR2 FQGNSA. The CDR3 here is CASSLGRAQTEAFF.

The V gene is TRBV5-1, the J gene TRBJ2-3; the D call from TCRdb, TRBD2, cannot be confirmed without DNA. The CDR3 is 16 residues long. Germline CDR1 and CDR2: SGHRS and YFSETQ. This CDR3 reads CASSLSSGGRTDTQYF.

The V call is TRBV4-1, the J call TRBJ1-2; no DNA is available, so the TRBD1 call from TCRdb remains unchecked. Germline V gene sequence: CDR1 MGHRA, CDR2 YSYEKL. This CDR3 has 15 residues. The CDR3 spells CASSQGAGPLGGYTF.

The V and J genes are TRBV7-9 and TRBJ1-1; the TCRdb call, TRBD1, lacks DNA for checking. The CDR3 runs to 15 residues. Looked up from germline, CDR1 is SEHNR and CDR2 is FQNEAQ (reference sequence). CDR3 in amino acids: CASSPGGTGGTEAFF. Full variable domain (outside the CDR3, taken from reference TRBV7-9 and TRBJ1-1): DTGVSQNPRHKITKRGQNVTFRCDPISEHNRLYWYRQTLGQGPEFLTYFQNEAQLEKSRLLSDRFSAERPKGSFSTLEIQRTEQGDSAMYLCASSPGGTGGTEAFFGQGTRLTVV.

The gene calls are TRBV6-5 and TRBJ1-1; TCRdb indicates TRBD1, and absent DNA this call remains unverified. This CDR3 region has 14 residues. The germline V gene has CDR1 MNHEY and CDR2 SVGAGI. The CDR3 reads CASSYPDRRTEAFF.

The chain employs TRBV7-2 and TRBJ2-3; TCRdb indicates TRBD2, and absent DNA this call remains unverified. Germline values: CDR1 SGHTA, CDR2 FQGNSA. This CDR3 has 13 residues. This CDR3 reads CASSLWRDDTQYF.

CDR3 residues: CASSESGDTTDTQYF. This rearrangement joins TRBV2 to TRBJ2-3. CDR3 length equals 15 residues. CDR1 and CDR2 from the germline V gene are SNHLY and FYNNEI. Complete variable domain (other parts from reference TRBV2 and TRBJ2-3): EPEVTQTPSHQVTQMGQEVILRCVPISNHLYFYWYRQILGQKVEFLVSFYNNEISEKSEIFDDQFSVERPDGSNFTLKIRSTKLEDSAMYFCASSESGDTTDTQYFGPGTRLTVL.